There are many counts of the clone carrying this T cell receptor beta chain. Arm-PCR with iRepertoire HTBI primers amplified the CDR3 regions for these TCR beta libraries. TCRdb fed the multiplex PCR reads into MiXCR, producing one record per CDR3 protein. The sample contains fewer than 650,000 distinct CDR3 sequences, roughly 16% of which appear only once. These data are taken from a study of regulatory T cells in long-lasting Graves disease. CDR3 length: 12 amino acids. The germline V and J ends were trimmed by 4 bases and 11 bases, with 14 bases remaining between them. Germline assignment: CDR1 MGHDK and CDR2 SYGVNS. Time point denoted: newly diagnosed GD, antithyroid drugs for less than 3 months. Researchers made the TCR library from RNA that was extracted from PBMCs. The same sample was also used in a study of T cells in Graves' hyperthyroidism and ophthalmopathy. As that study records: When the TCR CDR3 underwent first-round RT-PCR, the HTBI primer set was used.

The sequence was collected from a woman aged 30 to 39 with Graves disease. The V gene is TRBV25-1, the J gene TRBJ1-1, with unresolved D. Here the sequenced sample was peripheral blood mononuclear cells (PBMCs), taken at new diagnosis, from a patient treated with antithyroid drugs. The CDR3 DNA sequence: TGTGCCAGCAGTGTGACGGCCGAGGCCGCTTTCTTT. This gives the protein CASSVTAEAAFF. The complete variable domain, with remaining parts taken from reference TRBV25-1 and TRBJ1-1, reads EADIYQTPRYLVIGTGKKITLECSQTMGHDKMYWYQQDPGMELHLIHYSYGVNSTEKGDLSSESTVSRIRTEHFPLTLESARPSHTSQYLCASSVTAEAAFFGQGTRLTVV.